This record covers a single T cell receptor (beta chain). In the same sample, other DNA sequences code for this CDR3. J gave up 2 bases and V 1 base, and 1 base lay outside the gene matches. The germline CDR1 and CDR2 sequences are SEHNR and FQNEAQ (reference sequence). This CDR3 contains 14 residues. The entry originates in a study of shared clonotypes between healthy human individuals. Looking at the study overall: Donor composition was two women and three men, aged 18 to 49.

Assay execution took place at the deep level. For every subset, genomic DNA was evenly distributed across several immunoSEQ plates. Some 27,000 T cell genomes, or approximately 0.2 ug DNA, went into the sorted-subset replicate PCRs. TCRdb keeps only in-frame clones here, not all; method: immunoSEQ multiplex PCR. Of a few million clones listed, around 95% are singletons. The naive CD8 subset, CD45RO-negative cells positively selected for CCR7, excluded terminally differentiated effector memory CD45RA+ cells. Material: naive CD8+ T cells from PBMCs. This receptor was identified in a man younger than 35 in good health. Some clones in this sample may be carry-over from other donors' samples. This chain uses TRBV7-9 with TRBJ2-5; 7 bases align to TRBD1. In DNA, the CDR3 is TGTGCCAGCAGCTTAGGGACAGGTCAAGAGACCCAGTACTTC. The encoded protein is CASSLGTGQETQYF.